The entry below describes one TCR beta chain. The sample carries other DNA sequences with the same CDR3. The sample originates from a study of T cell changes during pregnancy in multiple sclerosis. The table came from immunoSEQ multiplex PCR; TCRdb's copy has only in-frame clones and leaves some out. The sample lists around 40,000 clones, 90% occurring once. This CDR3 region has 12 residues. The germline V gene encodes CDR1 SGHTA and CDR2 FQGNSA. Trimming pared 5 bases from V and 2 bases from J, leaving 5 bases between. The chain uses TRBV7-2 and TRBJ2-3; D is unresolved. This material consisted of CD4+ T cells from peripheral blood mononuclear cells, taken in the second trimester of pregnancy. The clonotype originates from a female donor with multiple sclerosis, enrolled in a pregnancy study. This CDR3 is CASSPYTDTQYF. Here the CDR3 DNA reads TGTGCCAGCAGCCCCTACACAGATACGCAGTATTTT.